The next 11 T cell receptor beta chains were all read from a single sample in a study of T-cell reconstitution after alpha-beta-depleted transplantation in children (dated by TCRdb to the mid-2010s). The protocol used for the library was PCR. The sequencer was an Illumina HiSeq 2500. TCR library preparation used molecular barcoding, with unique molecular identifiers applied to normalize quantification of the TCRbeta repertoire. Starting from the raw public reads, TCRdb applied fastp trimming at Q25, assembled clones with MiXCR and retained in-frame beta chains. Here each entry gathers all rows of one CDR3 protein and keeps the most common genes and DNA. Counted in this sample were around 90,000 distinct CDR3 sequences; about 16% of them appeared once. The ten largest make up around 20% of the sample. Sample treatment or condition, as interpreted from the label and publication: allogeneic hematopoietic cell transplantation with graft depleted of TCRalphabeta T cells and CD19 B cells.

The sequencing here drew on PBMCs, mostly from graft donor cells, taken 180 days after TCRalphabeta/CD19-depleted stem cell transplant. These receptors were collected from a male patient aged 2-15 years who had a stem cell transplant for acute lymphoblastic leukemia, so the T cells may come from the graft donor.

The chain couples TRBV11-2 to TRBJ2-3; 9 bases match TRBD2. This CDR3 is 18 amino acids long. In germline, CDR1 is SGHAT, CDR2 FQNNGV. The trim removed 5 bases at V and 4 bases at J, leaving 16 bases unmatched. CDR3 nucleotides: TGTGCCAGCAGCCAACTCAAGGGGCGGGGGGGCCGGGCAGATACGCAGTATTTT. This encodes CASSQLKGRGGRADTQYF.

This clonotype was detected only a few times. The J gene is TRBJ2-1, the V gene TRBV5-1; 10 bases are a match to TRBD2. The CDR3 spans 14 residues. Germline-derived CDR1 and CDR2 are SGHRS and YFSETQ. J was trimmed by 15 bases and V by 1 base; bases with no gene match: 10. CDR3 DNA: TGCGCCAGCAGCTTGACAGCGGGGGGGTCTACGGGGTTCTTC. This translates into CASSLTAGGSTGFF.

The chain couples TRBV5-4 to TRBJ1-5; weak D call: TRBD1 (6 bases). This CDR3 is built from 19 residues. Germline values: CDR1 SGHNT, CDR2 YYREEE (reference sequence). V shed 0 bases and J shed 0 bases, with 19 bases lying between them. The CDR3 reads CASSLGETGGIYSNQPQHF. In DNA, the CDR3 is TGTGCCAGCAGCTTGGGGGAGACGGGGGGCATATATAGCAATCAGCCCCAGCATTTT. The complete variable domain, with remaining parts taken from reference TRBV5-4 and TRBJ1-5, reads ETGVTQSPTHLIKTRGQQVTLRCSSQSGHNTVSWYQQALGQGPQFIFQYYREEENGRGNFPPRFSGLQFPNYSSELNVNALELDDSALYLCASSLGETGGIYSNQPQHFGDGTRLSIL.

The rearrangement joins TRBV25-1 to TRBJ2-5; D might be TRBD2 (6 bases). Looked up from germline, CDR1 is MGHDK and CDR2 is SYGVNS. The germline V and J ends were trimmed by 0 bases and 2 bases, with 10 bases remaining between them. CDR3 length equals 15 residues. DNA of the CDR3: TGTGCCAGCAGTGAATATGGCGGGGCGCAAGAGACCCAGTACTTC. Translating it yields CASSEYGGAQETQYF.

This clonotype came up a few times. The genes are TRBV2 and TRBJ2-1; 7 positions match TRBD2. The CDR3 totals 13 residues. Trimming removed 8 bases from V and 9 bases from J; junction bases left unmatched: 10. Per the germline V gene, CDR1 is SNHLY and CDR2 is FYNNEI. CDR3 DNA: TGTGCCAGCCCCGGGACTACCGTTGGTGAGCAGTTCTTC. It yields the protein CASPGTTVGEQFF.

This clonotype was picked up a small number of times. This chain uses TRBV20-1 with TRBJ2-7, with D perhaps TRBD2 (6 bases). The germline V and J ends were trimmed by 6 bases and 2 bases, with 14 bases remaining between them. CDR1 is DFQATT, CDR2 SNEGSKA, per germline (reference sequence). The CDR3 is made up of 13 amino acids. CDR3 coding DNA: TGCAGTGCCTCGGGGAGGCCTCCCTACGAGCAGTACTTC. It translates to CSASGRPPYEQYF.

The V and J genes are TRBV5-1 and TRBJ1-1, with a possible D match to TRBD1 (5 bases). The CDR3 consists of 14 residues. V lost 6 bases and J 0 bases, leaving 12 bases between the germline ends. The germline CDR1 and CDR2 sequences are SGHRS and YFSETQ. The CDR3 loop reads CASIVGQLNTEAFF. The CDR3 region has the DNA TGCGCCAGCATCGTGGGGCAGCTGAACACTGAAGCTTTCTTT.

This sequence joins TRBV6-5 and TRBJ2-5; 9 bases line up with TRBD2. The ends lost 1 base at V and 5 bases at J; junction bases unmatched: 2. CDR1 and CDR2 from the germline V gene are MNHEY and SVGAGI. This CDR3 has 14 residues. The CDR3 sequence: CASSYFSGGETQYF. The CDR3 region has the DNA TGTGCCAGCAGTTACTTCAGCGGGGGGGAGACCCAGTACTTC.

The rearrangement links TRBV3-1 to TRBJ2-3; D possibly corresponds to TRBD1 (5 bases). There are 18 residues in the CDR3. V was clipped by 3 bases and J by 4 bases, with 23 bases between them. Germline lookup yields CDR1 LGHDT and CDR2 YNNKEL (reference sequence). In DNA form, the CDR3 reads TGTGCCAGCAGCCACAGGGATAATCCTCATTTTTGGGCAGATACGCAGTATTTT. This translates into CASSHRDNPHFWADTQYF.

The genes are TRBV6-1 and TRBJ1-1; unclear D gene. In germline, CDR1 is MNHNS, CDR2 SASEGT. The length of the CDR3 is 13 residues. Trimming removed 7 bases from V and 4 bases from J, with 13 bases in between. DNA of the CDR3: TGTGCCAGCAAGCGCCTCACGAGCACTGAAGCTTTCTTT. Amino acids: CASKRLTSTEAFF.

The J gene is TRBJ1-1, the V gene TRBV6-2 or TRBV6-3; the D gene is possibly TRBD1 (6 bases). Trimming stripped 2 bases from V and 0 bases from J, with 19 bases between. CDR3 size: 18 residues. CDR1 and CDR2 (germline): MNHEY, SVGEGT. CDR3 amino acids: CASSYGWGSGAMNTEAFF. As DNA, the CDR3 is TGTGCCAGCAGTTACGGATGGGGGTCAGGGGCCATGAACACTGAAGCTTTCTTT.